Included here is one T cell receptor (beta chain) sequence, with context. Its antigen is currently unknown. The sample originates from a study of molecular identifiers for immune sequencing clone quantification. Overall study findings and caveats: Sizes of highly expanded clones could be underestimated through identical TCRs sharing a barcode.

Preparation methods for the bulk TCR libraries were those previously described, with listed TCR primers. Each CDR3 protein is one row after TCRdb ran MiXCR on the PCR reads. The sample holds around 460,000 distinct CDR3 sequences, around 23% seen once. The sequenced sample was naive CD8+ T cells from blood, with Jurkat cell RNA spiked in. Noted subset: FACS-sorted CD8+CD4-CCR7+CD45RA+ naive T cells. The receptor was isolated from a human donor in good health. Some libraries in this study had Jurkat cell RNA spiked in.

The CDR3 sequence: CASSTSADGLSGNTIYF. The CDR3 coding sequence is TGTGCCAGCAGTACTTCAGCGGACGGCCTCTCTGGAAACACCATATATTTT. The rearrangement links TRBV12-3 or TRBV12-4 to TRBJ1-3; D remains unclear. Trimming removed 5 bases at V and 0 bases at J, with 17 bases between. The CDR3 is made up of 17 amino acids.